The sequence of this T cell receptor (beta chain) was determined in a study of CD8 T cells in ankylosing spondylitis. Overall study findings and caveats: A TCR beta motif of fewer than 10 highly homologous variants seemed to mark ankylosing spondylitis blood. Peripheral blood samples showed relatively rare disease-linked clones, and these clones were CD8+.

The table lists this clonotype with many counts. Its target is unknown. One entry per CDR3 protein, called by TCRdb with MiXCR from the 5' RACE reads. Of about 210,000 distinct CDR3 sequences listed, roughly 6.6% are singletons. The CDR3 extends over 13 amino acids. Looked up from germline, CDR1 is MGHDK and CDR2 is SYGVNS. The V end lost 2 bases, the J end lost 4 bases, and 8 bases lay between the germline ends. The specimen sequenced was blood, either unsorted or a sorted T cell fraction (not recorded which). V is TRBV25-1 and J is TRBJ1-2; tentatively, D is TRBD1 (5 bases). This receptor was identified in a male donor with ankylosing spondylitis. CDR3 loop: CASSERGSYGYTF. The CDR3 DNA follows: TGTGCCAGCAGTGAACGGGGGAGCTATGGCTACACCTTC.